This passage covers 27 T cell receptor beta chains from one sample sequenced in a study of T cell responses to AZD1222 COVID-19 vaccine. Only in-frame clones appear in the TCRdb table, and some are missing; sequencing was by immunoSEQ multiplex PCR. In the table there are tens of thousands of clones, 86% of which are singletons. The sequenced sample was peripheral blood, obtained on day 0 of AZD1222 vaccination. The receptor source for this set is an adult in good health.

This chain connects TRBV5-1 to TRBJ1-3, with 8 bases lining up with TRBD1. The ends lost 8 bases at V and 0 bases at J; junction bases unmatched: 4. The CDR3 is made up of 14 amino acids. The V gene's germline CDR1 is SGHRS and CDR2 YFSETQ. The CDR3 sequence is CASRQGSSGNTIYF. As DNA, the CDR3 is TGCGCCAGTCGACAGGGGAGCTCTGGAAACACCATATATTTT.

The J gene is TRBJ2-7, the V gene TRBV27; no firm D call. Trimming removed 0 bases at V and 1 base at J, with 10 bases between. This CDR3 comprises 15 residues. CDR1 and CDR2 from the germline V gene are MNHEY and SMNVEV (reference sequence). DNA for the CDR3: TGTGCCAGCAGTTTATCCCTGGCCGGGTCCTACGAGCAGTACTTC. Amino acids: CASSLSLAGSYEQYF.

This chain links TRBV6-6 with TRBJ1-5; D possibly corresponds to TRBD1 (5 bases). This CDR3 spans 14 amino acids. CDR1 is MNHNY and CDR2 is SVGAGI in the germline V gene (reference sequence). With 4 bases removed from V and 1 base from J, the gap between germline ends came to 8 bases. CDR3 in amino acids: CASSSRQSNQPQHF. CDR3 coding DNA: TGTGCCAGCAGTTCTCGACAGAGCAATCAGCCCCAGCATTTT.

The genes are TRBV6-5 and TRBJ2-5, with 12 bases identical to TRBD2. Trimming removed 7 bases from V and 5 bases from J; junction bases left unmatched: 5. The CDR3 totals 14 residues. The germline gives CDR1 MNHEY, CDR2 SVGAGI. CDR3 nucleotides: TGTGCCAGCATTAGACTAGCGGGGGCTGAGACCCAGTACTTC. This gives the protein CASIRLAGAETQYF.

CDR3: CASSRGGGRLSQNTEAFF. In DNA, the CDR3 is TGTGCCAGCAGCCGCGGAGGTGGAAGACTATCCCAAAACACTGAAGCTTTCTTT. The V call is TRBV5-4, the J call TRBJ1-1; no clear D. Trimming removed 4 bases from V and 2 bases from J, with 24 bases in between. This CDR3 is built from 18 residues. From germline, CDR1 is SGHNT and CDR2 YYREEE (reference sequence).

This chain's CDR3 is CSGQLGTGNTIYF. CDR3 sequence (DNA): TGCAGCGGTCAGCTGGGGACTGGAAACACCATATATTTT. The gene calls are TRBV29-1 and TRBJ1-3; D unclear. The CDR3 has 13 amino acids. Deletions cut 7 bases from V and 2 bases from J, with 12 bases between. The germline V gene has CDR1 SQVTM and CDR2 ANQGSEA.

The rearrangement links TRBV2 to TRBJ1-5; 9 positions agree with TRBD1. Germline-derived CDR1 and CDR2 are SNHLY and FYNNEI. V was clipped by 6 bases and J by 3 bases; unmatched bases: 6. The CDR3 covers 15 residues. DNA for the CDR3: TGTGCCAGCAGAGCCGGGACAGGGTTCAATCAGCCCCAGCATTTT. Translated: CASRAGTGFNQPQHF.

The chain carries TRBV6-4 and TRBJ2-1; 8 nucleotides match TRBD2. Unmatched junction bases numbered 8, after V lost 4 bases and J lost 9 bases. This CDR3 is built from 14 residues. Germline assignment: CDR1 MRHNA and CDR2 SNTAGT. The CDR3 here is CASSAGLAASEQFF. CDR3 nucleotides: TGTGCCAGCAGTGCAGGACTAGCCGCGAGTGAGCAGTTCTTC.

This clone was detected only once. V and J are TRBV6-1 and TRBJ2-1; D call uncertain. The V end was cut by 1 base, the J end by 2 bases, with 6 bases between. Per germline, CDR1 MNHNS and CDR2 SASEGT. This CDR3 has 14 residues. DNA for the CDR3: TGTGCCAGCAGTGAAGTTACAGCCTACAATGAGCAGTTCTTC. This translates into CASSEVTAYNEQFF.

V and J are TRBV21-1 and TRBJ1-2. TRBV21-1 is tagged as a pseudogene. The CDR3 has 16 amino acids. The CDR3 loop is CASSSREEAHEYGYTF. CDR3 nucleotides: TGTGCCAGCAGCAGCCGAGAGGAGGCACACGAATATGGCTACACCTTC.

The V and J genes are TRBV2 and TRBJ2-1, with 14 bases lining up with TRBD2. The CDR3 has 16 amino acids. Germline V gives CDR1 SNHLY, CDR2 FYNNEI. Trimming took 5 bases from V and 9 from J; bases not matched to a gene: 9. Here the CDR3 reads CASSLATSGGAGEQFF. The CDR3 DNA reads as TGTGCCAGCAGTCTAGCGACTAGCGGGGGGGCCGGTGAGCAGTTCTTC.

This chain joins TRBV14 and TRBJ1-1; no reliable D call. Per germline, CDR1 SGHDN and CDR2 FVKESK. Trimming cost V 0 bases and J 4 bases, with 18 bases left between them. The CDR3 spans 17 residues. The CDR3 reads CASSQEVAGRVGTEAFF. CDR3 in DNA: TGTGCCAGCAGCCAAGAGGTGGCGGGGAGGGTTGGCACTGAAGCTTTCTTT.

This chain joins TRBV28 and TRBJ2-3, with 10 bases aligning to TRBD2. Germline V gene lookup returns CDR1 MDHEN and CDR2 SYDVKM. The CDR3 sequence is 11 residues long. The CDR3 DNA reads TGTATGAGCGGGAGGGCCGATACGCAGTATTTT. Translated: CMSGRADTQYF. Together with reference TRBV28 and TRBJ2-3, the CDR3 gives the full variable domain: DVKVTQSSRYLVKRTGEKVFLECVQDMDHENMFWYRQDPGLGLRLIYFSYDVKMKEKGDIPEGYSVSREKKERFSLILESASTNQTSMYLCMSGRADTQYFGPGTRLTVL.

The CDR3 region has the DNA TGTGCCAGCAGCTCACCGGGAATGAATCAGCCCCAGCATTTT. It encodes CASSSPGMNQPQHF. This sequence joins TRBV27 and TRBJ1-5; D is unresolved. The V and J ends lost 6 bases and 4 bases respectively, with 13 bases between them. The length of the CDR3 is 14 residues. Germline-derived CDR1 and CDR2 are MNHEY and SMNVEV (reference sequence).

V and J are TRBV18 and TRBJ1-2; tentatively, D is TRBD1 (5 bases). V dropped 3 bases and J dropped 3 bases, with 14 bases sitting between them. The CDR3 extends over 15 amino acids. Germline lookup yields CDR1 KGHSH and CDR2 LQKENI. CDR3 residues: CASSPGPTEDYGYTF. Written as DNA, the CDR3 is TGTGCCAGCTCACCGGGACCGACCGAGGACTATGGCTACACCTTC.

V gene TRBV19 combines with J gene TRBJ1-5, with D possibly matching TRBD1 (5 bases). The V gene lost 1 base and the J gene lost 3 bases, with 13 bases spanning the gap. Germline CDR1 is LNHDA and CDR2 is SQIVND (reference sequence). The CDR3 totals 16 residues. The CDR3 reads CASSIASDTINQPQHF. The DNA for the CDR3 is TGTGCCAGTAGTATAGCTTCGGACACGATCAATCAGCCCCAGCATTTT.

The chain employs TRBV24-1 and TRBJ2-1, with 9 bases aligning to TRBD1. The V and J ends lost 6 bases and 7 bases, in that order; junction bases with no gene match: 9. The CDR3 contains 15 residues. Germline V gene sequence: CDR1 KGHDR, CDR2 SFDVKD. The DNA of the CDR3 is TGTGCCACCAGTTCCCGGGACAGGGATGTTAATGAGCAGTTCTTC. This codes for CATSSRDRDVNEQFF.

This chain links TRBV30 with TRBJ2-7; possible D gene TRBD1, 6 bases. Germline V gene sequence: CDR1 GTSNPN, CDR2 SVGIG (reference sequence). The V end lost 3 bases, the J end lost 6 bases, and 24 bases lay between the germline ends. This CDR3 is built from 16 residues. In DNA form, the CDR3 reads TGTGCCTGGAGCAGCCTCCTCGGCAGGGGTGGTTCCGAGCAGTACTTC. It translates to CAWSSLLGRGGSEQYF.

This chain uses TRBV4-1 with TRBJ2-3, with D perhaps TRBD2 (5 bases). CDR1 MGHRA and CDR2 YSYEKL come from the germline V gene. The CDR3 has 17 amino acids. V gave up 3 bases and J gave up 0 bases, with 16 bases separating them. CDR3 loop: CASSQNGASGSTDTQYF. Here the CDR3 DNA reads TGCGCCAGCAGCCAGAACGGAGCGAGCGGTAGCACAGATACGCAGTATTTT.

V usage is TRBV18 and J usage is TRBJ2-7; weak D call: TRBD2 (9 bases). CDR3 length equals 18 residues. The V end lost 4 bases, the J end lost 2 bases, and 24 bases lay between the germline ends. Germline-derived CDR1 and CDR2 are KGHSH and LQKENI. Written as DNA, the CDR3 is TGTGCCAGCTCACTCAGGGGGCCTAGCGGGAATGTGCCCTACGAGCAGTACTTC. Protein product: CASSLRGPSGNVPYEQYF. Combining the CDR3 with reference TRBV18 and TRBJ2-7 gives the whole variable domain NAGVMQNPRHLVRRRGQEARLRCSPMKGHSHVYWYRQLPEEGLKFMVYLQKENIIDESGMPKERFSAEFPKEGPSILRIQQVVRGDSAAYFCASSLRGPSGNVPYEQYFGPGTRLTVT.

The rearrangement links TRBV7-3 to TRBJ2-5, with 8 bases lining up with TRBD2. This CDR3 is built from 15 residues. CDR1 and CDR2 (germline): SGHTA, FQGTGA. V lost 5 bases and J lost 4; bases outside the gene matches: 9. The CDR3 DNA is TGTGCCAGCAGCCAAAGCGGGAGTAGGTCAGAGACCCAGTACTTC. Its translation: CASSQSGSRSETQYF.

This chain uses TRBV4-2 with TRBJ2-7, with a tentative D call TRBD1 (7 bases). V shed 4 bases and J shed 5 bases, with 15 bases lying between them. Per the germline V gene, CDR1 is LGHNA and CDR2 is YNFKEQ. The CDR3 has 14 residues. CDR3 amino acids: CASSPSQGGNEQYF. The CDR3 DNA reads TGTGCCAGCAGCCCTTCCCAGGGGGGCAACGAGCAGTACTTC.

The CDR3 DNA follows: TGCGCCAGCAGCTCCCGGGGGGACGGCCCTTACGAGACCCAGTACTTC. It codes for CASSSRGDGPYETQYF. The chain employs TRBV5-1 and TRBJ2-5, with 7 positions matching TRBD2. CDR3 length: 16 residues. With V trimmed by 3 bases and J by 5 bases, 13 bases remained unmatched. The germline CDR1 and CDR2 sequences are SGHRS and YFSETQ.

The rearrangement links TRBV30 to TRBJ1-6, with TRBD1 as a possible D gene (6 bases). The CDR3 extends over 16 amino acids. Trimming removed 2 bases from V and 2 bases from J, with 13 bases in between. Germline values: CDR1 GTSNPN, CDR2 SVGIG (reference sequence). The DNA for the CDR3 is TGTGCCTGGAGTCAAGGGGGGGGCACCTATAATTCACCCCTCCACTTT. Protein product: CAWSQGGGTYNSPLHF.

The chain recombines TRBV7-8 with TRBJ2-5; D gene ambiguous. Germline V gene sequence: CDR1 SGHVS, CDR2 FQNEAQ. The V gene lost 0 bases and the J gene lost 5 bases, with 13 bases spanning the gap. CDR3 length equals 15 residues. The CDR3 region has the DNA TGTGCCAGCAGCTTAGCCCCTGGGTTTAGCGAGACCCAGTACTTC. Translated, it gives CASSLAPGFSETQYF. The variable domain in full, completed from reference TRBV7-8 and TRBJ2-5, reads GAGVSQSPRYKVAKRGQDVALRCDPISGHVSLFWYQQALGQGPEFLTYFQNEAQLDKSGLPSDRFFAERPEGSVSTLKIQRTQQEDSAVYLCASSLAPGFSETQYFGPGTRLLVL.

The chain carries TRBV5-1 and TRBJ1-2; 7 nucleotides match TRBD1. The CDR3 is 14 residues long. V was pared by 0 bases and J by 2 bases, with 1 base of the junction left unmatched. Germline CDR1 and CDR2: SGHRS and YFSETQ. DNA for the CDR3: TGCGCCAGCAGCTTGGAGACAGGGAACTATGGCTACACCTTC. It translates to CASSLETGNYGYTF.

This chain connects TRBV6-5 to TRBJ1-1, with TRBD1 as a possible D gene (6 bases). Germline V gene data show CDR1 as MNHEY and CDR2 as SVGAGI. This CDR3 has 15 residues. The V gene lost 7 bases and the J gene lost 6 bases, with 21 bases spanning the gap. The CDR3 DNA reads as TGTGCCAGCACTCTCAAGGGTAGGGGGGTGGCTGAAGCTTTCTTT. Translation: CASTLKGRGVAEAFF.